These 30 T cell receptor beta chains were sequenced from one sample in a study of blood T cell repertoires in COVID-19. The method was immunoSEQ multiplex PCR; TCRdb's version includes in-frame clones alone and lacks a portion of them. The repertoire has approximately 110,000 clones, approximately 85% of them found once; the top ten carry around 4.3%. Sequenced: peripheral blood. The receptors come from a man aged 50 or older with acute or convalescent COVID-19.

The chain carries TRBV11-2 and TRBJ2-7; 11 nucleotides agree with TRBD1. The CDR3 totals 15 residues. V shed 5 bases, J shed 0 bases, and the junction held 3 bases outside the gene matches. The germline V gene has CDR1 SGHAT and CDR2 FQNNGV. In DNA form, the CDR3 reads TGTGCCAGCAGCCACGGGACAGGGGGCTCCTACGAGCAGTACTTC. It encodes CASSHGTGGSYEQYF.

The chain is built from TRBV28 and TRBJ2-3, with 10 bases identical to TRBD1. V lost 8 bases, J lost 1 base, and 9 bases stayed unmatched. Germline V gene lookup returns CDR1 MDHEN and CDR2 SYDVKM. The CDR3 sequence is 16 residues long. CDR3 bases: TGTGCCAGCGGGACAGGGGCGTTCGCAGGCACAGATACGCAGTATTTT. This encodes CASGTGAFAGTDTQYF.

This clone was seen once. The chain uses TRBV6-1 and TRBJ1-3, with a tentative D call TRBD1 (5 bases). Germline V gene sequence: CDR1 MNHNS, CDR2 SASEGT. With 0 bases removed from V and 1 base from J, the gap between germline ends came to 16 bases. CDR3 length: 18 residues. The CDR3 reads CASSEAFDSRTSGNTIYF. The CDR3 coding sequence is TGTGCCAGCAGTGAAGCCTTTGACAGCCGAACTTCTGGAAACACCATATATTTT.

V and J are TRBV4-1 and TRBJ2-7, with D maybe TRBD2 (6 bases). Germline V gene sequence: CDR1 MGHRA, CDR2 YSYEKL. V gave up 4 bases and J gave up 2 bases, with 12 bases separating them. This CDR3 is 14 amino acids long. CDR3 nucleotides: TGCGCCAGCAGCCCACGGGACTCACCCTACGAGCAGTACTTC. This sequence encodes CASSPRDSPYEQYF.

The chain employs TRBV19 and TRBJ2-3, with D possibly TRBD2 on 6 matching bases. The V end was cut by 5 bases, the J end by 2 bases, with 20 bases between. CDR3 length: 17 residues. CDR1 and CDR2 from the germline V gene are LNHDA and SQIVND (reference sequence). As DNA, the CDR3 is TGTGCCAGTAGTGCGGCCTTGGGAGGCCCTATCACAGATACGCAGTATTTT. Translating gives CASSAALGGPITDTQYF.

The gene calls are TRBV7-8 and TRBJ2-3; 14 nucleotides match TRBD2. The junction had 9 bases not matched to a gene; V was cut back by 5 bases and J by 2 bases. The CDR3 is 18 residues long. Germline values: CDR1 SGHVS, CDR2 FQNEAQ. This chain's CDR3 is CASSLRTSGRSLTDTQYF. As DNA, the CDR3 is TGTGCCAGCAGCCTAAGGACTAGCGGGAGGAGCCTCACAGATACGCAGTATTTT.

For the CDR3, the DNA is TGTGCCAGCAGTTATGGGGAGAGAACCTACGAGCAGTACTTC. This gives the protein CASSYGERTYEQYF. The chain carries TRBV6-5 and TRBJ2-7, with D perhaps matching TRBD2 (5 bases). V lost 3 bases to trimming and J lost 2 bases, with 11 bases between them. CDR1 is MNHEY, CDR2 SVGAGI, per germline. CDR3 length equals 14 residues.

This chain uses TRBV7-2 with TRBJ1-3; D is possibly TRBD1 (6 bases). Per germline, CDR1 SGHTA and CDR2 FQGNSA. V was clipped by 4 bases and J by 2 bases, with 12 bases between them. The CDR3 consists of 15 residues. The CDR3 coding sequence is TGTGCCAGCAGCTCGGACAGTTCTCCTGGAAACACCATATATTTT. Translating it yields CASSSDSSPGNTIYF.

This chain connects TRBV7-3 to TRBJ2-2; weak D call: TRBD2 (6 bases). Germline assignment: CDR1 SGHTA and CDR2 FQGTGA. The CDR3 contains 14 residues. V lost 6 bases, J lost 5 bases, and 13 bases lay in between. The CDR3 spells CASSPAGWTGELFF. In DNA form, the CDR3 reads TGTGCCAGCAGTCCCGCGGGGTGGACCGGGGAGCTGTTTTTT.

The J gene is TRBJ2-2, the V gene TRBV4-2; D remains unclear. The CDR3 totals 17 residues. Trimming took 0 bases from V and 0 from J, leaving 11 bases between them. The germline V gene has CDR1 LGHNA and CDR2 YNFKEQ. CDR3 amino acids: CASSQEWVSANTGELFF. DNA of the CDR3: TGTGCCAGCAGCCAAGAGTGGGTAAGCGCGAACACCGGGGAGCTGTTTTTT.

This chain joins TRBV15 and TRBJ2-3; the D gene is possibly TRBD1 (6 bases). V shed 3 bases and J shed 6 bases, with 13 bases lying between them. This CDR3 region has 14 residues. CDR1 and CDR2 (germline): LNHNV, YYDKDF (reference sequence). The CDR3 is CATSRTGSIDTQYF. The CDR3 coding sequence is TGTGCCACCAGCAGGACAGGTTCTATCGATACGCAGTATTTT. The entire variable domain, with the rest obtained from reference TRBV15 and TRBJ2-3, is as follows: DAMVIQNPRYQVTQFGKPVTLSCSQTLNHNVMYWYQQKSSQAPKLLFHYYDKDFNNEADTPDNFQSRRPNTSFCFLDIRSPGLGDTAMYLCATSRTGSIDTQYFGPGTRLTVL.

The V and J genes are TRBV19 and TRBJ2-6; 7 bases line up with TRBD1. This CDR3 has 18 residues. Germline CDR1 reads LNHDA; CDR2 reads SQIVND (reference sequence). The junction had 9 bases not matched to a gene; V was cut back by 4 bases and J by 0 bases. The CDR3 DNA reads TGTGCCAGTAGTACAGAGACAGGGTACCACTCTGGGGCCAACGTCCTGACTTTC. It codes for CASSTETGYHSGANVLTF.

In DNA, the CDR3 is TGTGCCAGCACCCCAGGCGGGTTTTCGGCAGATACGCAGTATTTT. Amino acids: CASTPGGFSADTQYF. This chain links TRBV19 with TRBJ2-3, with D perhaps matching TRBD2 (5 bases). In germline, CDR1 is LNHDA, CDR2 SQIVND (reference sequence). Trimming stripped 9 bases from V and 4 bases from J, with 20 bases between. The CDR3 sequence is 15 residues long.

The chain is built from TRBV5-1 and TRBJ2-7; 12 bases are a match to TRBD2. CDR3 size: 15 residues. Germline lookup yields CDR1 SGHRS and CDR2 YFSETQ. After removal of 3 bases from V and 2 bases from J, the junction contained 3 bases not matched to a gene. The CDR3 DNA reads TGCGCCAGCAGCTCTAGCGGGGGGGCGCCCTACGAGCAGTACTTC. It codes for CASSSSGGAPYEQYF.

The rearrangement joins TRBV6-5 to TRBJ1-3, with no clear D. V dropped 0 bases and J dropped 0 bases, with 9 bases sitting between them. This CDR3 contains 16 residues. The germline V gene has CDR1 MNHEY and CDR2 SVGAGI. CDR3 sequence reads: CASSYSQEDSGNTIYF. CDR3 bases: TGTGCCAGCAGTTACTCGCAGGAAGACTCTGGAAACACCATATATTTT.

This chain connects TRBV25-1 to TRBJ1-2, with D hard to call. The CDR3 sequence is 14 residues long. Germline CDR1 reads MGHDK; CDR2 reads SYGVNS. V lost 4 bases to trimming and J lost 3 bases, with 12 bases between them. The CDR3 coding sequence is TGTGCCAGCAGTGGTGACATCAGGCACTATGGCTACACCTTC. Residues: CASSGDIRHYGYTF.

This chain joins TRBV2 and TRBJ2-2; D possibly corresponds to TRBD1 (6 bases). The CDR3 length is 14 residues. V was clipped by 8 bases and J by 3 bases, with 13 bases between them. The germline V gene encodes CDR1 SNHLY and CDR2 FYNNEI. The CDR3 sequence is CASYRDTHTGELFF. CDR3 DNA: TGTGCCAGCTACCGGGACACTCACACCGGGGAGCTGTTTTTT.

V and J are TRBV7-6 and TRBJ2-7; 9 positions agree with TRBD1. CDR1 is SGHVS, CDR2 FNYEAQ, per germline. This CDR3 has 15 amino acids. The trim removed 5 bases at V and 1 base at J, leaving 6 bases unmatched. CDR3: CASSPGTGSSYEQYF. In DNA, the CDR3 is TGTGCCAGCAGCCCAGGGACAGGGAGTTCCTACGAGCAGTACTTC.

The chain has TRBV5-1 and TRBJ1-5, with a possible D match to TRBD1 (6 bases). With 0 bases removed from V and 3 bases from J, the gap between germline ends came to 13 bases. In germline, CDR1 is SGHRS, CDR2 YFSETQ. The CDR3 length is 16 residues. Here the CDR3 DNA reads TGCGCCAGCAGCTTGGATAGGACAGCCTCCAATCAGCCCCAGCATTTT. Its translation: CASSLDRTASNQPQHF.

This clone has only one observation. The chain employs TRBV28 and TRBJ1-5, with 7 nucleotides matching TRBD1. CDR1 and CDR2 (germline): MDHEN, SYDVKM. Losses at the gene ends were 8 bases for V and 3 bases for J; bases not matched to a gene: 13. This CDR3 spans 16 amino acids. The CDR3 reads CASSLTQGVDNQPQHF. CDR3 in DNA: TGTGCCAGCTCTTTAACCCAGGGGGTTGACAATCAGCCCCAGCATTTT.

This chain links TRBV5-1 with TRBJ2-1; 9 bases align to TRBD1. The germline V gene has CDR1 SGHRS and CDR2 YFSETQ. This CDR3 is built from 15 residues. V dropped 5 bases and J dropped 6; count of bases not matched to a gene: 9. The CDR3 nucleotides read TGCGCCAGCAGTTTTGACAGGGGGGTTGGCAATGAGCAGTTCTTC. Translated, it gives CASSFDRGVGNEQFF. The variable domain in full, completed from reference TRBV5-1 and TRBJ2-1, reads KAGVTQTPRYLIKTRGQQVTLSCSPISGHRSVSWYQQTPGQGLQFLFEYFSETQRNKGNFPGRFSGRQFSNSRSEMNVSTLELGDSALYLCASSFDRGVGNEQFFGPGTRLTVL.

This chain's CDR3 is CAISGRAGGGTDTQYF. CDR3 DNA sequence: TGTGCCATCAGTGGCCGGGCGGGAGGGGGCACAGATACGCAGTATTTT. The V call is TRBV10-3, the J call TRBJ2-3, with 9 bases matching TRBD2. CDR1 is ENHRY and CDR2 is SYGVKD in the germline V gene. J gave up 1 base and V 4 bases, and 6 bases lay outside the gene matches. CDR3 length equals 16 residues.

The J gene is TRBJ1-1, the V gene TRBV10-3; D gene ambiguous. Looked up from germline, CDR1 is ENHRY and CDR2 is SYGVKD. The CDR3 sequence is 15 residues long. With 7 bases removed from V and 5 bases from J, the gap between germline ends came to 20 bases. CDR3: CAITGGAARETEAFF. In nucleotides, the CDR3 is TGTGCCATCACCGGTGGCGCGGCCCGAGAGACTGAAGCTTTCTTT.

The chain links TRBV27 to TRBJ2-7; 9 bases are shared with TRBD1. CDR1 is MNHEY and CDR2 is SMNVEV in the germline V gene (reference sequence). CDR3 length: 16 amino acids. V lost 3 bases to trimming and J lost 1 base; unmatched junction nucleotides: 7. In DNA form, the CDR3 reads TGTGCCAGCAGTTTCTTGTTGGGACAGGGTTCCTACGAGCAGTACTTC. This sequence encodes CASSFLLGQGSYEQYF.

The CDR3 loop reads CASSPPGGGFTGELFF. For the CDR3, the DNA is TGTGCCAGCAGTCCTCCGGGGGGGGGATTCACCGGGGAGCTGTTTTTT. The V and J genes are TRBV7-8 and TRBJ2-2, with 8 bases identical to TRBD2. The V gene end was trimmed by 6 bases and the J gene end by 4 bases; junction bases not matched to a gene: 10. CDR1 and CDR2 from the germline V gene are SGHVS and FQNEAQ. There are 16 residues in the CDR3.

The chain joins TRBV6-2 or TRBV6-3 to TRBJ2-7, with 8 bases lining up with TRBD2. V lost 5 bases, J lost 3 bases, and 15 bases stayed unmatched. Germline CDR1 and CDR2: MNHEY and SVGEGT. CDR3 size: 17 residues. The CDR3 DNA reads TGTGCCAGCAGTGACTACCCCGGGACTAGGTTTCTCTACGAGCAGTACTTC. It translates to CASSDYPGTRFLYEQYF.

This chain connects TRBV24-1 to TRBJ1-2, with 8 bases lining up with TRBD1. Losses at the gene ends were 4 bases for V and 4 bases for J; bases not matched to a gene: 4. Germline loops: CDR1 KGHDR, CDR2 SFDVKD. CDR3 length: 14 amino acids. The CDR3 DNA reads TGTGCCACCAGTGACCCGGGACAGGTCTATGGCTACACCTTC. Translation: CATSDPGQVYGYTF.

This sequence joins TRBV24-1 and TRBJ2-2; D is undetermined. The CDR3 spans 15 residues. Trimming took off 1 base at V and 4 bases at J, with 9 bases between the two ends. Per the germline V gene, CDR1 is KGHDR and CDR2 is SFDVKD. The CDR3 nucleotides read TGTGCCACCAGTGATTTCCCTCCAGGCACCGGGGAGCTGTTTTTT. It translates to CATSDFPPGTGELFF.

V usage is TRBV28 and J usage is TRBJ2-6; D perhaps matches TRBD2 (5 bases). The germline V gene has CDR1 MDHEN and CDR2 SYDVKM. Deletions cut 3 bases from V and 1 base from J, with 13 bases between. The CDR3 runs 17 residues. In DNA, the CDR3 is TGTGCCAGCAGTTTCGGAGGAATGGGGTCTGGGGCCAACGTCCTGACTTTC. Protein product: CASSFGGMGSGANVLTF.

The table lists this clone with a count of one. V is TRBV4-1 and J is TRBJ1-5; TRBD1 might be the D (5 bases). The germline gives CDR1 MGHRA, CDR2 YSYEKL. Deletions cut 0 bases from V and 4 bases from J, with 16 bases between. The CDR3 sequence is 17 residues long. This CDR3 is CASSQEGGTFGNQPQHF. In DNA form, the CDR3 reads TGCGCCAGCAGCCAAGAGGGGGGGACCTTCGGGAATCAGCCCCAGCATTTT.